The 13 T cell receptor beta chains reported below all come from one sample, sequenced in a study of shared clonotypes between healthy human individuals. The data were produced by immunoSEQ multiplex PCR, yet TCRdb's version contains in-frame clones alone and is incomplete. The data contain 1,400,000 or so clones, approximately 98.5% of them singletons. Sequencing was done on a sample of naive CD4+ T cells sorted from blood. Regarding subset: CD45RA+ positively selected. The source is a man under 40 in good health.

This clone was recorded only once. The chain employs TRBV27 and TRBJ2-7; 10 bases match TRBD2. From germline, CDR1 is MNHEY and CDR2 SMNVEV (reference sequence). CDR3 size: 15 residues. With 4 bases clipped from V and 1 base from J, the junction kept 4 bases outside the gene matches. In DNA, the CDR3 is TGTGCCAGCAGTTGGGCTAGCGGGAGTTCCTACGAGCAGTACTTC. Protein sequence: CASSWASGSSYEQYF.

Worth noting for this clone: This CDR3 is also generated by other DNA sequences in the sample. The chain uses TRBV5-1 and TRBJ2-1; 8 bases match TRBD2. In germline, CDR1 is SGHRS, CDR2 YFSETQ. The CDR3 extends over 16 amino acids. J lost 2 bases, V lost 1 base, and 5 bases had no gene match. CDR3 sequence (DNA): TGCGCCAGCAGCTTGAGTCTAGCGGGCACCTACAATGAGCAGTTCTTC. Translating it yields CASSLSLAGTYNEQFF.

V is TRBV10-3 and J is TRBJ1-1; D gene uncertain. Trimming removed 10 bases at V and 1 base at J, with 19 bases between. This CDR3 is 15 amino acids long. Germline lookup yields CDR1 ENHRY and CDR2 SYGVKD. The CDR3 sequence: CATENHGVANTEAFF. CDR3 bases: TGTGCCACCGAGAACCATGGGGTCGCGAACACTGAAGCTTTCTTT.

The chain employs TRBV5-1 and TRBJ1-1; D remains ambiguous. Germline V CDR1 and CDR2: SGHRS, YFSETQ. V dropped 3 bases and J dropped 1 base, with 10 bases sitting between them. This CDR3 has 14 residues. The CDR3 region has the DNA TGCGCCAGCAGCTCGAGCTCTGCGAACACTGAAGCTTTCTTT. Amino acids: CASSSSSANTEAFF.

This chain joins TRBV28 and TRBJ2-1; perhaps D is TRBD1 or TRBD2 (5 bases each). The CDR3 runs 16 residues. Germline V CDR1 and CDR2: MDHEN, SYDVKM. Between the trimmed V and J ends, which lost 2 bases and 6 bases, there was a span of 17 bases. This chain's CDR3 is CASSLGFWGRGNEQFF. For the CDR3, the DNA is TGTGCCAGCAGTTTAGGGTTTTGGGGACGGGGCAATGAGCAGTTCTTC.

The CDR3, as DNA: TGTGCCACCAGCCTGCCTCTGAACACCGGGGAGCTGTTTTTT. Translation gives CATSLPLNTGELFF. The gene calls are TRBV15 and TRBJ2-2, with D uncertain. Germline V gene sequence: CDR1 LNHNV, CDR2 YYDKDF (reference sequence). The CDR3 totals 14 residues. V gave up 5 bases and J gave up 1 base, with 8 bases separating them.

V and J are TRBV7-2 and TRBJ2-5; TRBD2 is a possible D gene (6 bases). The CDR3 loop spans 13 amino acids. CDR1 is SGHTA and CDR2 is FQGNSA in the germline V gene. The V gene lost 2 bases and the J gene lost 5 bases, with 9 bases spanning the gap. CDR3 amino acids: CASSLPSAETQYF. The CDR3 coding sequence is TGTGCCAGCAGCTTACCTAGCGCGGAGACCCAGTACTTC.

The chain uses TRBV7-9 and TRBJ2-1, with 8 bases identical to TRBD2. CDR3 length equals 15 residues. CDR1 SEHNR and CDR2 FQNEAQ come from the germline V gene (reference sequence). The trim removed 5 bases at V and 4 bases at J, leaving 7 bases unmatched. The CDR3 protein is CASSVPLAEYNEQFF. CDR3 nucleotide sequence: TGTGCCAGCAGCGTACCACTAGCGGAGTACAATGAGCAGTTCTTC.

Here the CDR3 reads CASARDRGSYEQYF. The CDR3, as DNA: TGTGCCAGCGCAAGGGACAGGGGCTCCTACGAGCAGTACTTC. The chain is built from TRBV9 and TRBJ2-7; 10 positions match TRBD1. CDR1 SGDLS and CDR2 YYNGEE come from the germline V gene. This CDR3 contains 14 residues. Trimming removed 7 bases from V and 0 bases from J; junction bases left unmatched: 4.

The rearrangement uses TRBV11-2 and TRBJ2-1; TRBD2 agrees at 14 bases. Germline CDR1 reads SGHAT; CDR2 reads FQNNGV. The CDR3 length is 18 residues. V trimming: 3 bases; J trimming: 8 bases; junction bases outside the gene matches: 12. The CDR3: CASSLGLAGVERSDEQFF. The CDR3 region has the DNA TGTGCCAGCAGCTTGGGACTAGCGGGAGTTGAGCGGAGCGATGAGCAGTTCTTC. Drawing the rest from reference TRBV11-2 and TRBJ2-1, the complete variable domain is EAGVAQSPRYKIIEKRQSVAFWCNPISGHATLYWYQQILGQGPKLLIQFQNNGVVDDSQLPKDRFSAERLKGVDSTLKIQPAKLEDSAVYLCASSLGLAGVERSDEQFFGPGTRLTVL.

The rearrangement links TRBV2 to TRBJ2-7; TRBD2 matches at 7 bases. Germline V CDR1 and CDR2: SNHLY, FYNNEI. The CDR3 loop spans 13 amino acids. Trimming cost V 8 bases and J 2 bases; bases outside gene matches: 6. In DNA, the CDR3 is TGTGCCAGCGTGACTAGCCCAACCTACGAGCAGTACTTC. Translating gives CASVTSPTYEQYF.

As DNA, the CDR3 is TGTGCTAGTGGTTTGGGGACAGGGGTTGCGTTTAATGGCTACACCTTC. It is translated as CASGLGTGVAFNGYTF. The chain has TRBV12-5 and TRBJ1-2; 9 positions match TRBD1. The CDR3 is 16 amino acids. The germline gives CDR1 LGHNT, CDR2 FRNRAP. V lost 1 base, J lost 6 bases, and 9 bases stayed unmatched.

The J gene is TRBJ2-7, the V gene TRBV18; 8 positions match TRBD1. J gave up 3 bases and V 5 bases, and 3 bases lay outside the gene matches. Per the germline V gene, CDR1 is KGHSH and CDR2 is LQKENI. This CDR3 contains 13 residues. CDR3 sequence (DNA): TGTGCCAGCTCAGGTGGGACAGGCTACGAGCAGTACTTC. It specifies CASSGGTGYEQYF.